This T cell receptor (beta chain) was recorded in a study of Graves' ophthalmopathy and Graves' hyperthyroidism. Study conclusions and caveats: From stable hyperthyroidism, ophthalmopathy was separated by a 13-signature model with 85% to 90% sensitivity and around 80% specificity.

RNA transcripts yielded amplified TCR beta CDR3 regions. Second-round multiplex PCR came after first-round RT-PCR with HTBI primers. Using its own MiXCR run on the multiplex PCR reads, TCRdb lists one record per CDR3 protein. The sample lists hundreds of thousands of distinct CDR3 sequences; more than 40% were seen once. Details on this clonotype: The antigen remains undetermined.

Moderate-to-severe activity, CAS ≥3, NOSPECS ≥4 and duration under 3 months were recorded for donors with ophthalmopathy. Other autoimmune diseases, uncontrolled infections, pregnancy or lactation excluded patients from enrollment. V gave up 5 bases and J gave up 9 bases, with 8 bases separating them. This CDR3 comprises 11 residues. Per the germline V gene, CDR1 is SEHNR and CDR2 is FQNEAQ (reference sequence). The receptor's source is an adult man with Graves' ophthalmopathy. The sequencing sample was made of peripheral blood. The chain joins TRBV7-9 to TRBJ1-5; D is unclear. CDR3 coding DNA: TGTGCCAGCAGCCCCCTGGCGCCCCAGCATTTT. Translating it yields CASSPLAPQHF.